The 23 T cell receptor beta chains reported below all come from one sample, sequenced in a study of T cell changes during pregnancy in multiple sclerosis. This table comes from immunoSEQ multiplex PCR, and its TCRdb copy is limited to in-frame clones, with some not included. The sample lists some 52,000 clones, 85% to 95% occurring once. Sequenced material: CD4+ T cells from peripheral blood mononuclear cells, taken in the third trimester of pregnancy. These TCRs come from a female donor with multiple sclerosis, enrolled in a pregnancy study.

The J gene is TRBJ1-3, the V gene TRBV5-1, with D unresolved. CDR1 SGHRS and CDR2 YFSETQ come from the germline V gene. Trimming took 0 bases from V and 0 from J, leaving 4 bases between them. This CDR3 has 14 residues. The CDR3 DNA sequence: TGCGCCAGCAGCTTGGCCGGCTCTGGAAACACCATATATTTT. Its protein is CASSLAGSGNTIYF.

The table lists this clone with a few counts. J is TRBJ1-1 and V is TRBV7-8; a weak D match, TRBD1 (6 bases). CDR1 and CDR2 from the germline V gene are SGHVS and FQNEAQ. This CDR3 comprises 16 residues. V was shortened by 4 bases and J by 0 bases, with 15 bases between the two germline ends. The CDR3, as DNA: TGTGCCAGCAGCTATAGGACAGCCTTGATGAACACTGAAGCTTTCTTT. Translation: CASSYRTALMNTEAFF.

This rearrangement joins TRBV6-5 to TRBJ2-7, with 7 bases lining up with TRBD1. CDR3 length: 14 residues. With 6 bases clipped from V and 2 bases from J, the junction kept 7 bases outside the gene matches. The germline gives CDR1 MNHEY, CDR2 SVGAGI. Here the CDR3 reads CASSETQGTYEQYF. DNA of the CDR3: TGTGCCAGCAGCGAAACACAGGGGACCTACGAGCAGTACTTC.

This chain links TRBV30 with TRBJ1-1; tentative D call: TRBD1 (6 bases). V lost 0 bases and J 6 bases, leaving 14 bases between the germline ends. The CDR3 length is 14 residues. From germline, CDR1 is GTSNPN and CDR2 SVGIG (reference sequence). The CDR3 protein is CAWSVRQWGPEAFF. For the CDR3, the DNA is TGTGCCTGGAGTGTACGTCAGTGGGGGCCTGAAGCTTTCTTT.

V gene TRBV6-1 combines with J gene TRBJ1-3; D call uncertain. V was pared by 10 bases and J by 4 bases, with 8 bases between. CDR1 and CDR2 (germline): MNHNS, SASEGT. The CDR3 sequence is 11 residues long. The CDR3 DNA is TGTGCCACCGAACAGGGAAACACCATATATTTT. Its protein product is CATEQGNTIYF.

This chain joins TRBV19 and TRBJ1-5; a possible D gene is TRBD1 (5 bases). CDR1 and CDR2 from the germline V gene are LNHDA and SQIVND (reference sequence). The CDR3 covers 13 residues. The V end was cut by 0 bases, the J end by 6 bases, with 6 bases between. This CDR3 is CASSIDGGQPQHF. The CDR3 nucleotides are TGTGCCAGTAGTATAGACGGGGGTCAGCCCCAGCATTTT.

CDR3 bases: TGTGCCAGCAGTGAAGCTTTCCGGGGGTCCGGAGAGCAGTACTTC. Its translation is CASSEAFRGSGEQYF. The J gene is TRBJ2-7, the V gene TRBV2, with D tentatively TRBD2 (6 bases). This CDR3 is built from 15 residues. V was clipped by 0 bases and J by 7 bases, with 16 bases between them. Per germline, CDR1 SNHLY and CDR2 FYNNEI.

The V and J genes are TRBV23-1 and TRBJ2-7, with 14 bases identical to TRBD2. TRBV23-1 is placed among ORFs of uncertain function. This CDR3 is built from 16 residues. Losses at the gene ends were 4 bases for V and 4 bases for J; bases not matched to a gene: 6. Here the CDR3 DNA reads TGCGCCAGCAGTCGGGGGACTAGCGGGAGCCTTTACGAGCAGTACTTC. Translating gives CASSRGTSGSLYEQYF.

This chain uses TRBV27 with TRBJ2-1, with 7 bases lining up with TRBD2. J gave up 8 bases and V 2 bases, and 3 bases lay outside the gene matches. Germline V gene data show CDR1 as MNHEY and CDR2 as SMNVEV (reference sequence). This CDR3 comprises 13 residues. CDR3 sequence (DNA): TGTGCCAGCAGTTTAAGGGAGGGCGATGAGCAGTTCTTC. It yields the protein CASSLREGDEQFF.

Here the CDR3 reads CATSREQGRRINYGYTF. The CDR3 nucleotides read TGTGCCACCAGCAGAGAACAGGGGCGGAGAATTAACTATGGCTACACCTTC. This chain links TRBV15 with TRBJ1-2; 7 bases match TRBD1. There are 17 residues in the CDR3. Per germline, CDR1 LNHNV and CDR2 YYDKDF (reference sequence). With 0 bases clipped from V and 1 base from J, the junction kept 8 bases outside the gene matches.

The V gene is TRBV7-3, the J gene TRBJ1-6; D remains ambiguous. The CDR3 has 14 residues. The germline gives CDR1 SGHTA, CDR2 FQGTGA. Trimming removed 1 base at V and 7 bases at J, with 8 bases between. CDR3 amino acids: CASSLNPQNSPLHF. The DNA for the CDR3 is TGTGCCAGCAGCTTAAACCCCCAGAATTCACCCCTCCACTTT.

The CDR3 sequence is CASSRTGGERNEQFF. The DNA of the CDR3 is TGTGCCAGCAGTCGGACAGGGGGGGAACGCAATGAGCAGTTCTTC. This sequence joins TRBV7-3 and TRBJ2-1; 10 bases are a match to TRBD1. V dropped 6 bases and J dropped 6; count of bases not matched to a gene: 8. Germline V gene sequence: CDR1 SGHTA, CDR2 FQGTGA. The CDR3 runs to 15 residues.

CDR3 in amino acids: CASSSTGTMLTGELFF. The CDR3 DNA is TGTGCCAGCAGTTCAACAGGGACGATGCTCACCGGGGAGCTGTTTTTT. The chain employs TRBV28 and TRBJ2-2; D might be TRBD1 (6 bases). This CDR3 contains 16 residues. V was pared by 4 bases and J by 4 bases, with 16 bases between. CDR1 is MDHEN and CDR2 is SYDVKM in the germline V gene.

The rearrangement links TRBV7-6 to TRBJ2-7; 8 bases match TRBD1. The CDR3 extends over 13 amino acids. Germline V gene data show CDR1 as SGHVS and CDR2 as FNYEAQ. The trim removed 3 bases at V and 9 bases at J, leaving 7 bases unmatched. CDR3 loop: CASSLEDRAAQYF. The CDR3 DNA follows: TGTGCCAGCAGCTTGGAGGACAGGGCGGCGCAGTACTTC. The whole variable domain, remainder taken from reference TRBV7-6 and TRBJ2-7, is GAGVSQSPRYKVTKRGQDVALRCDPISGHVSLYWYRQALGQGPEFLTYFNYEAQQDKSGLPNDRFSAERPEGSISTLTIQRTEQRDSAMYRCASSLEDRAAQYFGPGTRLTVT.

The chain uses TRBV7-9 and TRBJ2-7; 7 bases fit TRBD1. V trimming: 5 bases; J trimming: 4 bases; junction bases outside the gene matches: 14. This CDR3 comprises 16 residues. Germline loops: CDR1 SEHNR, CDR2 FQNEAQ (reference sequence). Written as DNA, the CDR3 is TGTGCCAGCAGCCATCGACAGGGTCGGCTTCCGTACGAGCAGTACTTC. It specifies CASSHRQGRLPYEQYF.

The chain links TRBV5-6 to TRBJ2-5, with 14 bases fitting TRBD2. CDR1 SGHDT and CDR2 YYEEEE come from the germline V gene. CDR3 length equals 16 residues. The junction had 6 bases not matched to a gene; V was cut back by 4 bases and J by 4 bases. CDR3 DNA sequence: TGTGCCAGCAGCATAGGACTAGCGGGGGGACCAGAGACCCAGTACTTC. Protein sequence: CASSIGLAGGPETQYF.

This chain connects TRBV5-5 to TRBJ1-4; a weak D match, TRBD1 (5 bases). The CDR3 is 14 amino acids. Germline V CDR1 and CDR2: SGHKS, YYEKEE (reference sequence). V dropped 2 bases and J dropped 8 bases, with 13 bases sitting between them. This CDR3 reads CASSLGQGKEKLFF. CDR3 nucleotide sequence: TGTGCCAGCAGCTTAGGGCAGGGTAAAGAAAAACTGTTTTTT.

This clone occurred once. This chain's CDR3 is CASSPQAGEQETQYF. The CDR3 DNA sequence: TGTGCCAGCAGTCCCCAAGCGGGGGAGCAAGAGACCCAGTACTTC. This sequence joins TRBV6-5 and TRBJ2-5, with 8 bases aligning to TRBD2. From germline, CDR1 is MNHEY and CDR2 SVGAGI. The CDR3 is 15 residues long. With V trimmed by 5 bases and J by 2 bases, 7 bases remained unmatched.

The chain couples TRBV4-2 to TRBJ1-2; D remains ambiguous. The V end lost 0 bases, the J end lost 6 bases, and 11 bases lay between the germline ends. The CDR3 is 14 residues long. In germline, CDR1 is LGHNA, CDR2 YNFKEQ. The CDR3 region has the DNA TGTGCCAGCAGCCAAGATCGGAGTTTCGATGGCTACACCTTC. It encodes CASSQDRSFDGYTF.

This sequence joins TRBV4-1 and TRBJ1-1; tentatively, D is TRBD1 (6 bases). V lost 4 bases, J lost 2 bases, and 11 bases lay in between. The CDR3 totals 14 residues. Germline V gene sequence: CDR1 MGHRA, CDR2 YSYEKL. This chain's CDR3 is CASSRRGGNTEAFF. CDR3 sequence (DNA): TGCGCCAGCAGCCGACGGGGGGGCAACACTGAAGCTTTCTTT.

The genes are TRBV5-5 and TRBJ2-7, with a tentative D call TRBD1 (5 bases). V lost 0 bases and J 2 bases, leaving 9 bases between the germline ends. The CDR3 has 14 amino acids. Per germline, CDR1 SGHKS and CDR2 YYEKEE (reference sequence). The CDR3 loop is CASSLGQPTYEQYF. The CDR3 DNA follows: TGTGCCAGCAGCTTGGGACAGCCCACCTACGAGCAGTACTTC.

The CDR3 spells CASSLPGQVYGYTF. As DNA, the CDR3 is TGCGCCAGCAGCCTACCGGGACAGGTCTATGGCTACACCTTC. The chain links TRBV5-1 to TRBJ1-2; TRBD1 agrees at 8 bases. The CDR3 has 14 amino acids. CDR1 SGHRS and CDR2 YFSETQ come from the germline V gene. V dropped 4 bases and J dropped 4; count of bases not matched to a gene: 6. The full variable domain, with the rest looked up from reference TRBV5-1 and TRBJ1-2, is KAGVTQTPRYLIKTRGQQVTLSCSPISGHRSVSWYQQTPGQGLQFLFEYFSETQRNKGNFPGRFSGRQFSNSRSEMNVSTLELGDSALYLCASSLPGQVYGYTFGSGTRLTVV.

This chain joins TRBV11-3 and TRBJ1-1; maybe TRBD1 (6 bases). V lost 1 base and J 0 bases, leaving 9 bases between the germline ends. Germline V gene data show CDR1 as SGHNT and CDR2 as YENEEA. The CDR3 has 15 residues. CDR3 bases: TGTGCCAGCAGCTTAGGGGGGGGCTTGAACACTGAAGCTTTCTTT. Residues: CASSLGGGLNTEAFF.